A selection of T cell receptor beta chains follows, all from one sample in a study of cytomegalovirus exposure and HLA in healthy donors. Here immunoSEQ multiplex PCR was the method, and the copy in TCRdb shows in-frame clones only, minus some. The table records some 190,000 clones, 82% of them present only once. The sample consisted of PBMCs. The source is a middle-aged man in good health and CMV-seronegative. CDR3s include the opening cysteine and the closing phenylalanine or tryptophan. The D gene is left open where the match is weak. Part of the rows lack a size; the others show once, few, many or a class for expanded clones.

D,V,size,J,DNA,CDR3
NA,TRBV15,NA,TRBJ1-2,TGTGCCACCAGCAGAGAAAGCACAGCTGTCTATGGCTACACCTTC,CATSRESTAVYGYTF
NA,TRBV6-4,NA,TRBJ2-3,TGTGCCAGCAGTGCTCGGCAGGGGAGAGGAGATACGCAGTATTTT,CASSARQGRGDTQYF
NA,TRBV28,NA,TRBJ2-5,TGTGCCAGCAGTTTATCCCAGACAGGCGGTACGACCCAGTACTTC,CASSLSQTGGTTQYF
TRBD2,TRBV30,NA,TRBJ2-1,TGTGCCTGGAGGGCTAGCGGGAGGGCCACGGTGTACAATGAGCAGTTCTTC,CAWRASGRATVYNEQFF
TRBD1,TRBV11-2,NA,TRBJ2-7,TGTGCCAGCAGCCCGGACAGGGAGGCCTACGAGCAGTACTTC,CASSPDREAYEQYF
NA,TRBV7-2,NA,TRBJ2-7,TGTGCCAGCAGCTTAGCGGACAGTTCTTTCTACGAGCAGTACTTC,CASSLADSSFYEQYF
NA,TRBV30,few,TRBJ2-3,TGTGCCTGGAGAGGCACGGGAAGAGGCACAGATACGCAGTATTTT,CAWRGTGRGTDTQYF
TRBD1,TRBV19,NA,TRBJ2-5,TGTGCCAGTAGTCAGGGGGGACAGGCAGAGGGGACCCAGTACTTC,CASSQGGQAEGTQYF
NA,TRBV18,NA,TRBJ1-6,TGTGCCAGCTCACCACCTACAAGTTTTGGCTCACCCCTCCACTTT,CASSPPTSFGSPLHF
TRBD1,TRBV5-1,NA,TRBJ1-6,TGCGCCAGCAGCCTGAGGACAGGGGGCGTGTATAATTCACCCCTCCACTTT,CASSLRTGGVYNSPLHF
NA,TRBV7-9,NA,TRBJ2-5,TGTGCCAGCAGCCCACAAGACGGAGTTCAAGAGACCCAGTACTTC,CASSPQDGVQETQYF
NA,TRBV29-1,NA,TRBJ2-1,TGCAGCGCGACAGGATCCTACAATGAGCAGTTCTTC,CSATGSYNEQFF
NA,TRBV7-2,few,TRBJ1-5,TGTGCCAGCAGCTTAGATGCAGGGGCTTACAATCAGCCCCAGCATTTT,CASSLDAGAYNQPQHF
TRBD2,TRBV6-5,NA,TRBJ2-7,TGTGCCAGCAGTGCAGGACTAGCGGGACAGTACTTC,CASSAGLAGQYF
NA,TRBV7-2,once,TRBJ2-1,TGTGCCAGCAGCTTAGAAAGATCAGGCGAGCAGTTCTTC,CASSLERSGEQFF
TRBD2,TRBV7-2,NA,TRBJ2-3,TGTGCCAGCAGCTACGGTTCGGGAGGGCTAGATACGCAGTATTTT,CASSYGSGGLDTQYF
NA,TRBV30,NA,TRBJ2-2,TGTGCCTGGACCATGGCGGGAACCGGGGAGCTGTTTTTT,CAWTMAGTGELFF
TRBD2,TRBV29-1,NA,TRBJ2-3,TGCAGCGTTGAGTGGACTAGCGGAATCACAGATACGCAGTATTTT,CSVEWTSGITDTQYF
TRBD2,TRBV30,NA,TRBJ2-3,TGTGCCTGGGACACTCTAGCGGGAGGGGATACGCAGTATTTT,CAWDTLAGGDTQYF
NA,TRBV7-2,NA,TRBJ1-2,TGTGCCAGCAGCGCCAGGACTGCCGGCTATGGCTACACCTTC,CASSARTAGYGYTF
TRBD1,TRBV27,NA,TRBJ2-1,TGTGCCAGCAGTATCACAGGGGGGATTTACAATGAGCAGTTCTTC,CASSITGGIYNEQFF
TRBD2,TRBV9,NA,TRBJ2-5,TGTGCCAGCAGCGGAGATAGCGGGGGGGCTAATTTCGAGACCCAGTACTTC,CASSGDSGGANFETQYF
TRBD1,TRBV7-9,NA,TRBJ1-2,TGTGCCAGCAGCCCGACAGGGGACTATGGCTACACCTTC,CASSPTGDYGYTF
NA,TRBV7-8,NA,TRBJ1-2,TGTGCCAGCAGCTCTACCTACCCCCTCCGCGACTATGGCTACACCTTC,CASSSTYPLRDYGYTF
TRBD2,TRBV27,once,TRBJ2-4,TGTGCCAGCAGGGACCCCTCGGGGGGGCTGGGAAACATTCAGTACTTC,CASRDPSGGLGNIQYF
NA,TRBV6-5,NA,TRBJ2-3,TGTGCCAGCAGTTACTCGGGCAGAACTAGCACAGATACGCAGTATTTT,CASSYSGRTSTDTQYF
NA,TRBV7-6,NA,TRBJ1-5,TGTGCCAGCAGCTCCCAGGGCCATAGCAATCAGCCCCAGCATTTT,CASSSQGHSNQPQHF
NA,TRBV28,NA,TRBJ1-2,TGTGCCAGCACCACTATAGGGGCGAGCGGCTACACCTTC,CASTTIGASGYTF
TRBD1,TRBV10-3,NA,TRBJ2-7,TGTGCCATCAGGGACCTAGACGGGACAGGGATCCACGAGCAGTACTTC,CAIRDLDGTGIHEQYF
TRBD1,TRBV5-4,NA,TRBJ1-5,TGTGCCAGCAGCTTGTGGGCAGGGGGTCAGCCCCAGCATTTT,CASSLWAGGQPQHF
NA,TRBV11-3,NA,TRBJ2-7,TGTGCCAGCAGCTACGACAGGTCCAATTTCTACGAGCAGTACTTC,CASSYDRSNFYEQYF
NA,TRBV5-4,once,TRBJ2-1,TGTGCCAGCAGCTTTTATAATGAGCAGTTCTTC,CASSFYNEQFF
TRBD2,TRBV19,NA,TRBJ2-1,TGTGCCAGTAGTATAGCCAGGACTAGCGGGAATGAGCAGTTCTTC,CASSIARTSGNEQFF
TRBD1,TRBV2,NA,TRBJ2-7,TGTGCCAGCAGTTCTCAGGGGGCGGAATACGAGCAGTACTTC,CASSSQGAEYEQYF
NA,TRBV23-1,NA,TRBJ2-1,TGCGCCAGCAGTCAATCTTGGGCGAGCTACAATGAGCAGTTCTTC,CASSQSWASYNEQFF
TRBD1,TRBV5-4,NA,TRBJ1-2,TGTGCCAGCAGCTCCGGGACAGGGGGCTTCTTTGGGAGTGGCTACACCTTC,CASSSGTGGFFGSGYTF
NA,TRBV19,once,TRBJ2-7,TGTGCCAGTAGTATTAGTATAAACTCCTACGAGCAGTACTTC,CASSISINSYEQYF
NA,TRBV9,NA,TRBJ2-3,TGTGCCAGCAGCGTAGACAAGGATACGCAGTATTTT,CASSVDKDTQYF
TRBD1,TRBV7-9,NA,TRBJ1-4,TGTGCCAGCAGCCCGGGACAGGGGGGGATTGGAGCTGAAAAACTGTTTTTT,CASSPGQGGIGAEKLFF
NA,TRBV7-9,NA,TRBJ2-3,TGTGCCAGCAGCCGCTCACAGGGAAGCACAGATACGCAGTATTTT,CASSRSQGSTDTQYF
TRBD1,TRBV4-3,once,TRBJ2-1,TGCGCCAGCAGCCAAGATCCGGCCGGGACAGGGTGGAACAATGAGCAGTTCTTC,CASSQDPAGTGWNNEQFF
NA,TRBV18,NA,TRBJ2-2,TGTGCCAGCTCACCGCGACTCACATCCCCCACTGCCGGGGAGCTGTTTTTT,CASSPRLTSPTAGELFF
NA,TRBV4-3,few,TRBJ1-2,TGCGCCAGCAGCCAAGGGCCCTCGGAGGGAAATTATGGCTACACCTTC,CASSQGPSEGNYGYTF
NA,TRBV10-3,few,TRBJ1-1,TGTGCCATCAGTGAGCCCGGGGGGGGTGAAGCTTTCTTT,CAISEPGGGEAFF
TRBD1,TRBV19,few,TRBJ1-5,TGTGCCAGTAGTACCTTGACAGGGACTCAGCCCCAGCATTTT,CASSTLTGTQPQHF
TRBD2,TRBV7-6,few,TRBJ2-3,TGTGCCAGCAGCAAACTAGCGGGAGGAACAGATACGCAGTATTTT,CASSKLAGGTDTQYF
NA,TRBV20-1,NA,TRBJ2-7,TGCAGTGCTTACGCCGGCGGCGGGCAGTACTTC,CSAYAGGGQYF
TRBD2,TRBV9,NA,TRBJ2-1,TGTGCCAGCAGCGTAGGGGCTAGCGGCGGTTACAATGAGCAGTTCTTC,CASSVGASGGYNEQFF
NA,TRBV7-2,NA,TRBJ1-1,TGTGCCAGCAGCTTGCTAGGGAACACTGAAGCTTTCTTT,CASSLLGNTEAFF
TRBD1,TRBV14,few,TRBJ1-1,TGTGCCAGCAGCCCACCCCGGGGACAGGGATTAGGTGAAGCTTTCTTT,CASSPPRGQGLGEAFF
TRBD1,TRBV19,NA,TRBJ1-5,TGTGCCAGTAGTATATTTCCCCGGACAGGGTCGGGCCAGCCCCAGCATTTT,CASSIFPRTGSGQPQHF
NA,TRBV5-1,NA,TRBJ2-7,TGCGCCAGCAGCCCCCTCCCCGGGTATTACGAGCAGTACTTC,CASSPLPGYYEQYF
NA,TRBV6-5,once,TRBJ2-7,TGTGCCAGCAGTCCACAGACAGGTCGGCGCTACGAGCAGTACTTC,CASSPQTGRRYEQYF
TRBD2,TRBV9,NA,TRBJ2-2,TGTGCCAGCAGTGCCGGGGGAGGGACCGGGGAGCTGTTTTTT,CASSAGGGTGELFF
NA,TRBV5-1,few,TRBJ2-1,TGCGCCAGCAGCTTGGTCGCAGGGGGGTCCTCGGGGCAGTTCTTC,CASSLVAGGSSGQFF
NA,TRBV19,NA,TRBJ2-2,TGTGCCAGTAGTATTGTAGCGGCGAACACCGGGGAGCTGTTTTTT,CASSIVAANTGELFF
NA,TRBV11-2,NA,TRBJ2-5,TGTGCCAGCAGCTTACCAGGGAACTGGGAGACCCAGTACTTC,CASSLPGNWETQYF
NA,TRBV11-3,NA,TRBJ2-1,TGTGCCAGCAGCTTAGGTGTCAGGGGCCACAATGAGCAGTTCTTC,CASSLGVRGHNEQFF
TRBD2,TRBV10-3,NA,TRBJ2-3,TGTGCCATCAGCGGGGGGACTAGCGGGAGTACAGATACGCAGTATTTT,CAISGGTSGSTDTQYF
TRBD1,TRBV4-3,NA,TRBJ2-7,TGCGCCAGCAGCCAATCGTTTAAAGGGGGCCGAGGGCTCGAGCAGTACTTC,CASSQSFKGGRGLEQYF